The rows below give T cell receptor beta chains drawn from one sample of a study of blood T cell repertoires in COVID-19. Here immunoSEQ multiplex PCR was the method, and the copy in TCRdb shows in-frame clones only, minus some. The sample consists of 250,000 to 400,000 clones, roughly nine tenths of them appearing once. Specimen: peripheral blood. Receptor source: a woman in her 30s with COVID-19, enrolled during active disease. Both conserved end residues are part of each CDR3.

J gene	V gene	CDR3 protein
TRBJ2-1	TRBV7-9	CASSSGLAANEQFF
TRBJ2-2	TRBV7-2	CASSLVAGDNTGELFF
TRBJ2-1	TRBV10-1	CASSESASGNYNEQFF
TRBJ2-6	TRBV24-1	CATSDQSGANVLTF
TRBJ1-3	TRBV7-8	CASKPGQTSGNTIYF
TRBJ1-6	TRBV5-4	CASSLGQGDNSPLHF
TRBJ1-2	TRBV6-5	CATSTTGSYGYTF
TRBJ1-2	TRBV5-6	CASSLDRGDYGYTF
TRBJ1-1	TRBV11-2	CASSIRQGVNTEAFF
TRBJ1-5	TRBV28	CASCMGTGVQPQHF
TRBJ1-3	TRBV23-1	CASSQSTDQHQNTIYF
TRBJ1-1	TRBV11-2	CASSYPLTGEGAFF
TRBJ1-1	TRBV18	CASSPVTGLNTEAFF
TRBJ2-5	TRBV9	CASSVGRRLSPQETQYF
TRBJ1-2	TRBV19	CASSIAPGINYGYTF
TRBJ1-6	TRBV6-1	CASSERAEGSPLHF